The rows below give T cell receptor beta chains drawn from one sample of a study of OX40 agonist ivuxolimab in advanced cancers. Only in-frame clones appear in the TCRdb table, and some are missing; sequencing was by immunoSEQ multiplex PCR. The table lists 65,000 to 80,000 clones, about 90% of them singletons. The starting material was CD4+ or CD8+ T cells sorted from blood, obtained in a trial of the OX40 agonist ivuxolimab. These receptors were taken from an adult with an advanced solid tumor such as melanoma, head and neck, liver or kidney cancer. Both conserved end residues are part of each CDR3. Each record gives: D gene, V gene, J gene, clone size, CDR3 DNA, CDR3 protein. A D gene is named only where the DNA matches it firmly. For some rows the clone size is stated as once, few or many, or as a class when expanded; others skip it.

-,TRBV7-9,TRBJ2-1,few,TGTGCCAGCAGCCGGCGCCGGGAGTACAATGAGCAGTTCTTC,CASSRRREYNEQFF
-,TRBV19,TRBJ1-2,-,TGTGCCAGTAGTGCCCACCGGGACCGATATGGCTACACCTTC,CASSAHRDRYGYTF
TRBD2,TRBV9,TRBJ2-1,-,TGTGCCAGCAGCGTAGTAGCGGGAGTCAATGAGCAGTTCTTC,CASSVVAGVNEQFF
-,TRBV5-6,TRBJ2-7,-,TGTGCCAGCAGCCCGCCAGGGGCCTACTCCTACGAGCAGTACTTC,CASSPPGAYSYEQYF
TRBD1,TRBV5-1,TRBJ1-2,-,TGCGCCAGCAGCTTGATGGGACAGGGGAACTATGGCTACACCTTC,CASSLMGQGNYGYTF
TRBD2,TRBV19,TRBJ2-2,-,TGTGCCAGTACCAAAGGGCTAGCGGGAGGGCGAGGCACCGGGGAGCTGTTTTTT,CASTKGLAGGRGTGELFF
TRBD1,TRBV19,TRBJ1-6,once,TGTGCCAGTAGTCCAGGACAGGGGGCTAATTCACCCCTCCACTTT,CASSPGQGANSPLHF
TRBD1,TRBV5-6,TRBJ1-1,-,TGTGCCAGCAGCGACCGGGACAGGGGGTTTTTTGGCACTGAAGCTTTCTTT,CASSDRDRGFFGTEAFF
-,TRBV7-8,TRBJ1-3,-,TGTGCCAGCAGCTTAAATATACGGGACCGACGCTACACCATATATTTT,CASSLNIRDRRYTIYF
-,TRBV15,TRBJ1-2,-,TGTGCCACCAGCCCTGGTCTAAGGGGAAAGACCTATGGCTACACCTTC,CATSPGLRGKTYGYTF
-,TRBV5-4,TRBJ2-3,-,TGTGCCAGCAGTTCCGGCCCACAGACACTCACAGATACGCAGTATTTT,CASSSGPQTLTDTQYF
-,TRBV14,TRBJ2-7,-,TGTGCCAGCAGCCAAGCCGTCAGGGCCTACGAGCAGTACTTC,CASSQAVRAYEQYF
-,TRBV28,TRBJ2-3,-,TGTGCCAGCAGACAGCAGGGGAGCACAGATACGCAGTATTTT,CASRQQGSTDTQYF
TRBD2,TRBV29-1,TRBJ2-1,-,TGCAGCGCCGCGGCTAGCGGAATGGTCAATGAGCAGTTCTTC,CSAAASGMVNEQFF
-,TRBV11-2,TRBJ2-2,-,TGTGCCAGCAGGTACGGGGGCGCGAACACCGGGGAGCTGTTTTTT,CASRYGGANTGELFF
-,TRBV5-1,TRBJ2-5,-,TGCGCCAGCAGCTTTACATTCCAAGAGACCCAGTACTTC,CASSFTFQETQYF
-,TRBV7-3,TRBJ2-2,-,TGTGCCAGCAGCCCCTGGGGTTCCGGGGAGCTGTTTTTT,CASSPWGSGELFF
TRBD1,TRBV2,TRBJ2-2,-,TGTGCCAGCAGTGGGACAGGGGGCGCCGAAACCGGGGAGCTGTTTTTT,CASSGTGGAETGELFF
-,TRBV5-1,TRBJ1-1,once,TGCGCCAGCAGCTCATTACAAGTCGCTGAAGCTTTCTTT,CASSSLQVAEAFF
-,TRBV9,TRBJ2-7,-,TGTGCCAGCAGCGTAGTAGGAGGTTACGAGCAGTACTTC,CASSVVGGYEQYF
TRBD1,TRBV15,TRBJ1-2,-,TGTGCCACCAGCAGAGATCGAGGGACAGGGGTCATGGGCTACACCTTC,CATSRDRGTGVMGYTF
-,TRBV10-3,TRBJ1-1,-,TGTGCCATCAAAGGTTTTGCGGACACTGAAGCTTTCTTT,CAIKGFADTEAFF
TRBD2,TRBV27,TRBJ2-1,-,TGTGCCAGCAAGGGACTAGCGCACCACAATGAGCAGTTCTTC,CASKGLAHHNEQFF
-,TRBV30,TRBJ2-5,-,TGTGCCTGGGAGGGACCCGGCCAAGAGACCCAGTACTTC,CAWEGPGQETQYF
TRBD2,TRBV5-1,TRBJ2-6,-,TGCGCCAGCAGCCAACTAGCGGGGAGCTCTGGGGCCAACGTCCTGACTTTC,CASSQLAGSSGANVLTF
-,TRBV2,TRBJ2-1,-,TGTGCCAGCAGAGGGGAATATGAGCAGTTCTTC,CASRGEYEQFF
TRBD1,TRBV4-1,TRBJ2-5,-,TGCGCCAGCAGCCCTGGGACAGTCCAAGAGACCCAGTACTTC,CASSPGTVQETQYF
-,TRBV6-5,TRBJ2-5,-,TGTGCCAGCAGCCCGAGGGTCCAAGAGACCCAGTACTTC,CASSPRVQETQYF
TRBD2,TRBV5-5,TRBJ2-3,-,TGTGCCAGCAGCCTACGGACTAGCGGACCCCCAGATACGCAGTATTTT,CASSLRTSGPPDTQYF